Below are 18 T cell receptor beta chains sequenced from a single sample in a study of shared clonotypes between healthy human individuals. Only in-frame clones appear in the TCRdb table, and some are missing; sequencing was by immunoSEQ multiplex PCR. The sample lists roughly 700,000 clones, 74% occurring once. Material for sequencing was memory CD4+ T cells sorted from blood. Subset reported: CD45RA-negative fraction. These TCRs come from a woman aged 30 to 39 in good health.

The chain carries TRBV5-1 and TRBJ2-3; 9 bases are a match to TRBD2. CDR1 SGHRS and CDR2 YFSETQ come from the germline V gene. The CDR3 has 15 residues. Trimming at V came to 3 bases and at J to 6 bases, leaving 8 bases not matched to a gene. CDR3 sequence: CASSYILAGSDTQYF. The CDR3 DNA reads as TGCGCCAGCAGCTATATCCTAGCGGGGAGCGATACGCAGTATTTT.

This clone has only a few counts. The CDR3 here is CASSDGTKPVDTQYF. For the CDR3, the DNA is TGTGCCAGCAGCGACGGGACTAAGCCGGTAGATACGCAGTATTTT. This sequence joins TRBV11-2 and TRBJ2-3; 7 nucleotides match TRBD2. The CDR3 has 15 residues. CDR1 is SGHAT and CDR2 is FQNNGV in the germline V gene. With V trimmed by 5 bases and J by 5 bases, 10 bases remained unmatched.

This clone was picked up a small number of times. V usage is TRBV11-2 and J usage is TRBJ2-7; 12 bases map to TRBD2. V was clipped by 6 bases and J by 6 bases; unmatched bases: 9. The length of the CDR3 is 15 residues. Germline CDR1 is SGHAT and CDR2 is FQNNGV. In DNA, the CDR3 is TGTGCCAGCAGTTTCGATTGGACTAGCGGGATCGAGCAGTACTTC. Protein: CASSFDWTSGIEQYF. The whole variable domain, remainder taken from reference TRBV11-2 and TRBJ2-7, is EAGVAQSPRYKIIEKRQSVAFWCNPISGHATLYWYQQILGQGPKLLIQFQNNGVVDDSQLPKDRFSAERLKGVDSTLKIQPAKLEDSAVYLCASSFDWTSGIEQYFGPGTRLTVT.

This clone has just a few counts. The chain recombines TRBV28 with TRBJ2-3; unclear D gene. This CDR3 has 14 residues. Trimming shortened V by 6 bases and J by 11 bases, and 21 bases separated the two germline ends. Germline V gene lookup returns CDR1 MDHEN and CDR2 SYDVKM. The CDR3 here is CASRADGSHPVQYF. The CDR3 region has the DNA TGTGCCAGCAGGGCCGATGGGTCCCACCCGGTGCAGTATTTT.

As to this clone: This likely traces to a read error, being one base from a far larger clone. The V gene is TRBV4-2, the J gene TRBJ2-1; either TRBD1 or TRBD2 may fit D (6 bases each). Trimming removed 3 bases at V and 5 bases at J, with 17 bases between. The germline gives CDR1 LGHNA, CDR2 YNFKEQ. The CDR3 length is 16 residues. CDR3 sequence reads: CASSQAGTRADNEQFF. The CDR3 nucleotides read TGTGCCAGCAGCCAGGCGGGGACAAGGGCTGACAATGAGCAGTTCTTC.

The rearrangement joins TRBV9 to TRBJ2-1, with 9 bases matching TRBD1. Germline V gene lookup returns CDR1 SGDLS and CDR2 YYNGEE. CDR3 length: 15 residues. Trimming at V came to 0 bases and at J to 6 bases, leaving 4 bases not matched to a gene. In DNA, the CDR3 is TGTGCCAGCAGCGTAGATGAGGGACAGGGCAATGAGCAGTTCTTC. Translated: CASSVDEGQGNEQFF.

This clone has more than one count but fewer than ten. V gene TRBV27 combines with J gene TRBJ2-7, with D possibly matching TRBD1 (7 bases). V lost 6 bases, J lost 2 bases, and 14 bases lay in between. The CDR3 runs 14 residues. Germline V gene data show CDR1 as MNHEY and CDR2 as SMNVEV (reference sequence). CDR3 amino acids: CASSTRGEAYEQYF. The CDR3 DNA reads as TGTGCCAGCAGCACCAGGGGGGAGGCCTACGAGCAGTACTTC.

The J gene is TRBJ2-3, the V gene TRBV27; TRBD2 aligns across 14 bases. The V and J ends lost 4 bases and 2 bases, in that order; junction bases with no gene match: 14. The CDR3 covers 20 residues. CDR1 and CDR2 (germline): MNHEY, SMNVEV (reference sequence). This CDR3 reads CASSSRIRTSGRQPTDTQYF. The CDR3, as DNA: TGTGCCAGCAGTTCCCGCATACGGACTAGCGGGAGGCAACCCACAGATACGCAGTATTTT.

The chain links TRBV4-1 to TRBJ2-7; 8 nucleotides agree with TRBD1. Germline V gives CDR1 MGHRA, CDR2 YSYEKL. With V trimmed by 2 bases and J by 2 bases, 8 bases remained unmatched. The CDR3 spans 16 residues. The CDR3 DNA follows: TGCGCCAGCAGCCAACGGTCCTGGGGACAGGCCTACGAGCAGTACTTC. Its protein is CASSQRSWGQAYEQYF.

The gene calls are TRBV19 and TRBJ2-3; the D is unclear. The CDR3 is 13 amino acids. Germline V gene sequence: CDR1 LNHDA, CDR2 SQIVND (reference sequence). Trimming left V 3 bases short and J 6 bases short, with 10 bases between. CDR3 loop: CASSITEGDTQYF. DNA for the CDR3: TGTGCCAGTAGTATCACAGAAGGGGATACGCAGTATTTT.

The V and J genes are TRBV9 and TRBJ2-1, with a weak D call TRBD2 (5 bases). CDR3 length: 15 amino acids. Trimming shortened V by 4 bases and J by 8 bases, and 19 bases separated the two germline ends. The germline gives CDR1 SGDLS, CDR2 YYNGEE. DNA of the CDR3: TGTGCCAGCAGCTTGAGGCCCAGCGGCGGCCATGAGCAGTTCTTC. Encoded protein: CASSLRPSGGHEQFF.

V usage is TRBV5-1 and J usage is TRBJ2-1, with 9 bases fitting TRBD2. The J segment lost 5 bases and the V segment lost 0 bases, leaving 0 bases of the junction unmatched. CDR1 is SGHRS and CDR2 is YFSETQ in the germline V gene. The CDR3 has 14 amino acids. The CDR3 sequence: CASSLGLADNEQFF. The CDR3 DNA reads TGCGCCAGCAGCTTGGGACTAGCGGACAATGAGCAGTTCTTC.

The chain combines TRBV28 with TRBJ1-5; no definite D call. Between the trimmed V and J ends, which lost 2 bases and 1 base, there was a span of 9 bases. The CDR3 length is 15 residues. CDR1 and CDR2 from the germline V gene are MDHEN and SYDVKM. CDR3 residues: CASSLPPESNQPQHF. DNA of the CDR3: TGTGCCAGCAGTTTACCTCCCGAAAGCAATCAGCCCCAGCATTTT. Full variable domain (outside the CDR3, taken from reference TRBV28 and TRBJ1-5): DVKVTQSSRYLVKRTGEKVFLECVQDMDHENMFWYRQDPGLGLRLIYFSYDVKMKEKGDIPEGYSVSREKKERFSLILESASTNQTSMYLCASSLPPESNQPQHFGDGTRLSIL.

This clone was found a few times. At the DNA level, this CDR3 is encoded by other sequences in the same sample as well. The chain combines TRBV7-9 with TRBJ2-7; D ambiguous. Germline V gives CDR1 SEHNR, CDR2 FQNEAQ (reference sequence). V lost 1 base to trimming and J lost 1 base, with 11 bases between them. CDR3 length: 15 residues. CDR3 amino acids: CASSLVGRESYEQYF. In DNA form, the CDR3 reads TGTGCCAGCAGCTTAGTAGGGCGAGAATCCTACGAGCAGTACTTC.

In regard to this clone: At the DNA level, this CDR3 is encoded by other sequences in the same sample as well. The rearrangement uses TRBV5-1 and TRBJ2-5; the match to TRBD1 covers 12 bases. The germline V gene has CDR1 SGHRS and CDR2 YFSETQ. Losses at the gene ends were 4 bases for V and 5 bases for J; bases not matched to a gene: 6. This CDR3 region has 15 residues. The DNA for the CDR3 is TGCGCCAGCAGCCCGGGACAGGGGGCGTTTGAGACCCAGTACTTC. It encodes CASSPGQGAFETQYF. The full variable domain, rest sourced from reference TRBV5-1 and TRBJ2-5, is KAGVTQTPRYLIKTRGQQVTLSCSPISGHRSVSWYQQTPGQGLQFLFEYFSETQRNKGNFPGRFSGRQFSNSRSEMNVSTLELGDSALYLCASSPGQGAFETQYFGPGTRLLVL.

The chain links TRBV2 to TRBJ1-1; D possibly corresponds to TRBD1 (6 bases). The CDR3 is 14 amino acids. Deletions cut 4 bases from V and 11 bases from J, with 20 bases between. CDR1 is SNHLY and CDR2 is FYNNEI in the germline V gene. The CDR3 reads CASSGILTGLEAFF. CDR3 nucleotide sequence: TGTGCCAGCAGTGGGATCCTGACAGGCCTGGAGGCTTTCTTT.

In its sample, this clone was seen once. The gene calls are TRBV6-1 and TRBJ1-1; the D gene is possibly TRBD1 (5 bases). The CDR3 length is 14 residues. V lost 2 bases and J 5 bases, leaving 12 bases between the germline ends. Germline values: CDR1 MNHNS, CDR2 SASEGT. The CDR3 loop reads CASSERQGETEAFF. The DNA for the CDR3 is TGTGCCAGCAGTGAAAGGCAGGGAGAGACTGAAGCTTTCTTT.

The rearrangement joins TRBV25-1 to TRBJ2-7; 7 nucleotides line up with TRBD1. V lost 8 bases to trimming and J lost 2 bases; unmatched junction nucleotides: 9. Germline loops: CDR1 MGHDK, CDR2 SYGVNS. The CDR3 sequence is 14 residues long. The CDR3 loop reads CASCRSGGAYEQYF. The CDR3 DNA reads TGTGCCAGCTGCCGGTCAGGGGGTGCCTACGAGCAGTACTTC.